The 6 T cell receptor beta chains below were found in one sample sequenced in a study of T cell responses to AZD1222 COVID-19 vaccine. Profiling relied on immunoSEQ multiplex PCR, and the TCRdb table lists in-frame clones only, not all of them. Of around 150,000 clones listed, 92% are singletons. The input for sequencing was peripheral blood, taken 28 days after the second AZD1222 dose. The receptors here all came from an adult who received the AZD1222 COVID-19 vaccine.

The chain carries TRBV28 and TRBJ1-4; 7 bases fit TRBD1. The CDR3 spans 14 residues. J lost 7 bases, V lost 8 bases, and 10 bases had no gene match. Looked up from germline, CDR1 is MDHEN and CDR2 is SYDVKM. In nucleotides, the CDR3 is TGTGCCAGCGGGGCAGGGGGAGGCGGTGAAAAACTGTTTTTT. Protein product: CASGAGGGGEKLFF.

The J gene is TRBJ1-2, the V gene TRBV2; D gene uncertain. Deletions cut 1 base from V and 0 bases from J, with 12 bases between. The CDR3 contains 16 residues. The germline V gene has CDR1 SNHLY and CDR2 FYNNEI. The CDR3 here is CASSEETARANYGYTF. In nucleotides, the CDR3 is TGTGCCAGCAGTGAAGAAACAGCAAGAGCTAACTATGGCTACACCTTC.

This chain links TRBV7-9 with TRBJ2-1; 11 nucleotides line up with TRBD2. Germline assignment: CDR1 SEHNR and CDR2 FQNEAQ (reference sequence). CDR3 length: 15 amino acids. With V trimmed by 7 bases and J by 2 bases, 4 bases remained unmatched. The CDR3 DNA reads TGTGCCAGCACCCTAGCGGGAGGACCCTACAATGAGCAGTTCTTC. Amino acids: CASTLAGGPYNEQFF.

J is TRBJ1-2 and V is TRBV5-6; 7 nucleotides match TRBD1. V shed 1 base, J shed 7 bases, and the junction held 10 bases outside the gene matches. The germline V gene has CDR1 SGHDT and CDR2 YYEEEE. This CDR3 has 15 amino acids. The CDR3 nucleotides are TGTGCCAGCAGCTTGAGGCAGGGGGTCATCGGTGGCTACACCTTC. Amino acid sequence: CASSLRQGVIGGYTF.

The chain has TRBV19 and TRBJ1-4; TRBD1 aligns across 7 bases. V dropped 7 bases and J dropped 8; count of bases not matched to a gene: 13. The CDR3 is made up of 15 amino acids. CDR1 LNHDA and CDR2 SQIVND come from the germline V gene (reference sequence). For the CDR3, the DNA is TGTGCCAGTACCTCAAGGACAGGCGCCGTGGAAAAACTGTTTTTT. Translating gives CASTSRTGAVEKLFF.

This rearrangement joins TRBV4-3 to TRBJ1-3; D unclear. Germline CDR1 reads LGHNA; CDR2 reads YSLEER. CDR3 length equals 19 residues. V lost 0 bases and J 0 bases, leaving 18 bases between the germline ends. The CDR3 DNA is TGCGCCAGCAGCCAAGATATTAGCCGGGGTTTACTCTCTGGAAACACCATATATTTT. This gives the protein CASSQDISRGLLSGNTIYF.